This T cell receptor beta chain was profiled in a study of blood T cell repertoires in COVID-19. There are 15 residues in the CDR3. V shed 4 bases and J shed 2 bases, with 13 bases lying between them. The germline V gene encodes CDR1 SGHDT and CDR2 YYEEEE. Measured with immunoSEQ multiplex PCR; TCRdb has only the in-frame clones, and not every one. The sample holds approximately 250,000 clones, 88% seen once. This study enrolled people aged roughly 18 to 100 from around 25 US geographic areas. The specimen was PBMCs or T cells enriched from blood (not recorded which). The receptor was isolated from a woman aged 40 to 49 with acute COVID-19. The chain employs TRBV5-6 and TRBJ1-3, with no clear D. The CDR3 here is CASSSGLVAGNTIYF. Here the CDR3 DNA reads TGTGCCAGCAGCAGCGGGTTAGTCGCTGGAAACACCATATATTTT.